The rows below give T cell receptor beta chains drawn from one sample of a study of human T cells and chemical hapten exposure. TCRdb analysed the RACE reads with MiXCR anew, one entry per CDR3 protein. Here the sample spans about 35,000 distinct CDR3 sequences, about 6.3% being singletons. The sample was whole blood, taken in connection with sensitization to the hapten diphenylcyclopropenone (DPC). These receptors all stem from a woman in her 30s with alopecia areata. Some clones in this sample may be carry-over from other donors' samples. CDR3s include the opening cysteine and the closing phenylalanine or tryptophan. The D gene is left open where the match is weak. Clone size, where shown, is once, few, many, or a class for clones that have expanded.

d_call: .
v_call: TRBV7-9
j_call: TRBJ2-5
clone_size: many
cdr3_aa: CASSSLFLETQYF
cdr3_nt: TGTGCCAGCAGCTCCCTCTTTCTCGAGACCCAGTACTTC

d_call: .
v_call: TRBV20-1
j_call: TRBJ2-7
clone_size: many
cdr3_aa: CSAGGPYEQYF
cdr3_nt: TGCAGTGCGGGGGGCCCTTACGAGCAGTACTTC

d_call: .
v_call: TRBV15
j_call: TRBJ1-1
clone_size: few
cdr3_aa: CATSRDLGNRNTEAFF
cdr3_nt: TGTGCCACCAGCAGAGATTTGGGGAATCGGAACACTGAAGCTTTCTTT

d_call: TRBD1
v_call: TRBV11-2
j_call: TRBJ2-1
clone_size: many
cdr3_aa: CASSETGGGGDQFF
cdr3_nt: TGTGCCAGCAGCGAGACAGGGGGCGGAGGAGATCAGTTCTTC

d_call: TRBD1
v_call: TRBV6-2/TRBV6-3
j_call: TRBJ1-2
clone_size: many
cdr3_aa: CASSSGTGTTNYGYTF
cdr3_nt: TGTGCCAGCAGCTCCGGGACAGGAACAACTAACTATGGCTACACCTTC

d_call: TRBD2
v_call: TRBV5-1
j_call: TRBJ2-3
clone_size: many
cdr3_aa: CATGYELAGTDTQYF
cdr3_nt: TGCGCCACGGGGTACGAGCTAGCGGGCACAGATACGCAGTATTTT

d_call: .
v_call: TRBV14
j_call: TRBJ2-3
clone_size: few
cdr3_aa: CASSQDHAGTSTDTQYF
cdr3_nt: TGTGCCAGCAGCCAAGATCACGCCGGGACCTCCACAGATACGCAGTATTTT

d_call: .
v_call: TRBV14
j_call: TRBJ2-3
clone_size: .
cdr3_aa: CASSQVLGTRGTQYF
cdr3_nt: TGTGCCAGCAGCCAAGTACTTGGGACAAGGGGTACGCAGTATTTT

d_call: .
v_call: TRBV7-2
j_call: TRBJ2-3
clone_size: few
cdr3_aa: CASSLPPHTQYF
cdr3_nt: TGTGCCAGCAGCTTACCCCCCCATACGCAGTATTTT

d_call: .
v_call: TRBV21-1
j_call: TRBJ2-7
clone_size: .
cdr3_aa: CASSTSQAYEQYF
cdr3_nt: TGTGCCAGCAGCACGTCCCAAGCTTACGAGCAGTACTTC

d_call: .
v_call: TRBV20-1
j_call: TRBJ2-1
clone_size: many
cdr3_aa: CSAHQTGSQAYNEQFF
cdr3_nt: TGCAGTGCGCACCAAACAGGGTCCCAAGCCTACAATGAGCAGTTCTTC

d_call: .
v_call: TRBV30
j_call: TRBJ2-3
clone_size: .
cdr3_aa: CAWSMGDILSTDTQYF
cdr3_nt: TGTGCCTGGAGTATGGGGGATATACTAAGCACAGATACGCAGTATTTT

d_call: .
v_call: TRBV4-2
j_call: TRBJ2-1
clone_size: .
cdr3_aa: CASSQGSGDGGNEQFF
cdr3_nt: TGTGCCAGCAGCCAAGGGTCAGGGGATGGTGGCAATGAGCAGTTCTTC

d_call: .
v_call: TRBV18
j_call: TRBJ1-1
clone_size: .
cdr3_aa: CASSPGYTEAFF
cdr3_nt: TGTGCCAGCTCACCAGGGTACACTGAAGCTTTCTTT

d_call: TRBD1
v_call: TRBV30
j_call: TRBJ1-4
clone_size: few
cdr3_aa: CAWSTGQDTEKLFF
cdr3_nt: TGTGCCTGGAGTACCGGACAGGACACCGAAAAACTGTTTTTT

d_call: TRBD1
v_call: TRBV28
j_call: TRBJ1-2
clone_size: many
cdr3_aa: CASSNGQDNYGYTF
cdr3_nt: TGTGCCAGCAGTAACGGACAGGACAACTATGGCTACACCTTC

d_call: .
v_call: TRBV5-1
j_call: TRBJ1-5
clone_size: few
cdr3_aa: CASIYRDGISNQPQHF
cdr3_nt: TGCGCCAGCATCTACCGGGACGGAATTTCCAATCAGCCCCAGCATTTT

d_call: .
v_call: TRBV7-2
j_call: TRBJ2-2
clone_size: .
cdr3_aa: CASSLLSNTGELFF
cdr3_nt: TGTGCCAGCAGCTTACTTTCGAACACCGGGGAGCTGTTTTTT

d_call: .
v_call: TRBV7-2
j_call: TRBJ2-7
clone_size: many
cdr3_aa: CASSLVQGPAYEQYF
cdr3_nt: TGTGCCAGCAGCTTAGTGCAGGGGCCGGCCTACGAGCAGTACTTC

d_call: TRBD2
v_call: TRBV5-4
j_call: TRBJ2-3
clone_size: .
cdr3_aa: CASSPSLAGADTQYF
cdr3_nt: TGTGCCAGCAGCCCCTCCTTGGCGGGGGCAGATACGCAGTATTTT

d_call: .
v_call: TRBV12-3/TRBV12-4
j_call: TRBJ2-3
clone_size: .
cdr3_aa: CASSFISTDTQYF
cdr3_nt: TGTGCCAGCAGTTTTATCAGCACAGATACGCAGTATTTT

d_call: .
v_call: TRBV30
j_call: TRBJ1-2
clone_size: few
cdr3_aa: CAWKLGYGYTF
cdr3_nt: TGTGCCTGGAAATTAGGCTATGGCTACACCTTC

d_call: TRBD1
v_call: TRBV5-4
j_call: TRBJ2-3
clone_size: .
cdr3_aa: CASSSQGAVVDTQYF
cdr3_nt: TGTGCCAGCAGCTCACAGGGGGCGGTTGTAGATACGCAGTATTTT

d_call: .
v_call: TRBV11-2
j_call: TRBJ2-3
clone_size: many
cdr3_aa: CASSLGGGPSTDTQYF
cdr3_nt: TGTGCCAGCAGCTTAGGGGGGGGCCCTAGCACAGATACGCAGTATTTT

d_call: TRBD2
v_call: TRBV10-3
j_call: TRBJ2-1
clone_size: many
cdr3_aa: CAISELAGGPNEQFF
cdr3_nt: TGTGCCATCAGTGAGCTAGCGGGGGGGCCGAATGAGCAGTTCTTC

d_call: TRBD1
v_call: TRBV27
j_call: TRBJ1-1
clone_size: .
cdr3_aa: CASSLGTGGKNTEAFF
cdr3_nt: TGTGCCAGCAGTCTAGGGACAGGGGGTAAGAACACTGAAGCTTTCTTT

d_call: TRBD2
v_call: TRBV11-2
j_call: TRBJ2-3
clone_size: .
cdr3_aa: CASSALAFGTDTQYF
cdr3_nt: TGTGCCAGCAGCGCACTAGCGTTTGGCACAGATACGCAGTATTTT

d_call: .
v_call: TRBV12-3/TRBV12-4
j_call: TRBJ1-1
clone_size: many
cdr3_aa: CASSARSMNTEAFF
cdr3_nt: TGTGCCAGCAGTGCGCGCAGCATGAACACTGAAGCTTTCTTT

d_call: .
v_call: TRBV3-1
j_call: TRBJ2-3
clone_size: .
cdr3_aa: CASSQDVGLATPDTQYF
cdr3_nt: TGTGCCAGCAGCCAAGATGTGGGACTCGCAACCCCAGATACGCAGTATTTT

d_call: TRBD1
v_call: TRBV19
j_call: TRBJ1-5
clone_size: few
cdr3_aa: CASSIGQGYNQPQHF
cdr3_nt: TGTGCCAGTAGTATTGGACAGGGCTACAATCAGCCCCAGCATTTT

d_call: .
v_call: TRBV6-2/TRBV6-3
j_call: TRBJ2-7
clone_size: many
cdr3_aa: CASRLMTDPTYEQYF
cdr3_nt: TGTGCCAGCAGATTAATGACAGATCCTACCTACGAGCAGTACTTC

d_call: .
v_call: TRBV7-2
j_call: TRBJ2-3
clone_size: many
cdr3_aa: CASSPGTSTDTQYF
cdr3_nt: TGTGCCAGCAGCCCGGGAACTAGCACAGATACGCAGTATTTT

d_call: TRBD2
v_call: TRBV7-2
j_call: TRBJ2-1
clone_size: many
cdr3_aa: CASKAGGPYNEQFF
cdr3_nt: TGTGCCAGCAAGGCGGGGGGCCCCTACAATGAGCAGTTCTTC

d_call: .
v_call: TRBV10-3
j_call: TRBJ2-5
clone_size: .
cdr3_aa: CAISAGGREETQYF
cdr3_nt: TGTGCCATCAGCGCCGGGGGCCGGGAAGAGACCCAGTACTTC

d_call: TRBD1
v_call: TRBV11-1
j_call: TRBJ2-5
clone_size: many
cdr3_aa: CASSPRQGVRETQYF
cdr3_nt: TGTGCCAGCAGCCCCCGCCAGGGGGTTCGGGAGACCCAGTACTTC